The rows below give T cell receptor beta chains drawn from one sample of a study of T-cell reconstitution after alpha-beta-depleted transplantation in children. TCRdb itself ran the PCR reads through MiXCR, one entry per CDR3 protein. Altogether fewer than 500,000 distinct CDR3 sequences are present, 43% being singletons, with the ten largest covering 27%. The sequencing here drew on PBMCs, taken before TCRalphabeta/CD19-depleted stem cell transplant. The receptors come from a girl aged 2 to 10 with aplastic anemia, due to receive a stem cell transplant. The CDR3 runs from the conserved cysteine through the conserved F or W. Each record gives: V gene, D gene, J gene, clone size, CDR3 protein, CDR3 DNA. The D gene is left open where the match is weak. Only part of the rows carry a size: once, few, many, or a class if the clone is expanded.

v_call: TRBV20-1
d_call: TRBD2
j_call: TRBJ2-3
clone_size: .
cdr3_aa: CSARTSGSMDTQYF
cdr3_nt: TGCAGTGCACGGACTAGCGGGAGTATGGATACGCAGTATTTT

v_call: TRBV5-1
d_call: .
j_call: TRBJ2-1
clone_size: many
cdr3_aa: CASSFPRSRGYNEQFF
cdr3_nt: TGCGCCAGCAGCTTCCCGCGCTCCCGAGGATACAATGAGCAGTTCTTC

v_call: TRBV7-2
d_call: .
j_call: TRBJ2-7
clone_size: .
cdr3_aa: CASSLAPGGDHEQYF
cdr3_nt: TGTGCCAGCAGCTTAGCGCCTGGGGGTGACCACGAGCAGTACTTC

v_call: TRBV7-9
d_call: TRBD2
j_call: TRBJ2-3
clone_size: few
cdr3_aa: CASSSMGTSGRDTQYF
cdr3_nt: TGTGCCAGCAGCTCCATGGGGACTAGCGGTCGAGATACGCAGTATTTT

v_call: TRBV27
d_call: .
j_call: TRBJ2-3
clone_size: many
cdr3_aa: CASSFNPDTQYF
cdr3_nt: TGTGCCAGCAGTTTTAATCCAGATACGCAGTATTTT

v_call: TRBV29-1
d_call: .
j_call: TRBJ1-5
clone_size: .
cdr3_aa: CSVASGGNQPQPF
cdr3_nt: TGCAGCGTTGCGAGCGGGGGCAATCAGCCCCAGCCTTTT

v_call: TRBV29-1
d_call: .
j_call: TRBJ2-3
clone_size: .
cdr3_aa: CSVRAEATDTQYF
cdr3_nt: TGCAGCGTAAGAGCCGAGGCGACAGATACGCAGTATTTT

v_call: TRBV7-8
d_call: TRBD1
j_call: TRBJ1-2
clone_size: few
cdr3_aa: CASSVGQGVRGYTF
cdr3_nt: TGTGCCAGCAGCGTGGGACAGGGGGTGCGTGGCTACACCTTC

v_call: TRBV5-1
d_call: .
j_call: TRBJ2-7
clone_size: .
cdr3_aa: CASSALGGRGEQYF
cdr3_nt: TGCGCCAGCAGTGCCCTCGGGGGGCGCGGCGAGCAGTACTTC

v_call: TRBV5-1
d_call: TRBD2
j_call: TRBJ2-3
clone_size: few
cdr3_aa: CASRGTSGTTQYF
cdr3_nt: TGCGCCAGCAGGGGGACTAGCGGGACCACGCAGTATTTT

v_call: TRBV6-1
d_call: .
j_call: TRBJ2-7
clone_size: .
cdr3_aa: CASGPRGLEQYF
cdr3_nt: TGTGCCAGCGGGCCTCGGGGTCTCGAGCAGTACTTC

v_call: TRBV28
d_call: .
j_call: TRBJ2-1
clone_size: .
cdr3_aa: CASTSDKEVRNEQFF
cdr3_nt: TGTGCCAGCACCTCGGATAAGGAAGTGAGGAATGAGCAGTTCTTC

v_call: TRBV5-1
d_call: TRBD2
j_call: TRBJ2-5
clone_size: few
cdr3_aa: CASSSWTSGSYETQYF
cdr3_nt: TGCGCCAGCAGCTCCTGGACTAGCGGGAGTTATGAGACCCAGTACTTC

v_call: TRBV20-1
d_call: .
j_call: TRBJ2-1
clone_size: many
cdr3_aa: CSASPGTGYNEQFF
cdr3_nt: TGCAGTGCTAGTCCCGGGACTGGGTACAATGAGCAGTTCTTC

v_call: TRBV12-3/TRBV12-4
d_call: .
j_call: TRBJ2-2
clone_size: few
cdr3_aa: CASSFWGYTGELFF
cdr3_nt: TGTGCCAGCAGTTTTTGGGGGTACACCGGGGAGCTGTTTTTT

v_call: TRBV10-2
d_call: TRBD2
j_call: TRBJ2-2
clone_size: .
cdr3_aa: CASRSSGRAAGELFF
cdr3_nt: TGCGCCAGCAGGTCTAGCGGGAGGGCGGCCGGGGAGCTGTTTTTT

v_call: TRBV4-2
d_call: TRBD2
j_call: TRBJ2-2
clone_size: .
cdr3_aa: CASSQESSGSMVTGELFF
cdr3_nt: TGTGCCAGCAGCCAAGAGTCTAGCGGGAGCATGGTCACCGGGGAGCTGTTTTTT

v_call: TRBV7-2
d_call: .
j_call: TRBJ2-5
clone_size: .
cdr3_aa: CASSLSLAQETQYF
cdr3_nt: TGTGCCAGCAGCTTGTCACTAGCCCAAGAGACCCAGTACTTC

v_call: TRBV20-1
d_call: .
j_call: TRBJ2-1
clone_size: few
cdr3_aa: CSAGSRGDLYNEQFF
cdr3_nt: TGCAGTGCAGGGTCAAGAGGAGACCTCTACAATGAGCAGTTCTTC

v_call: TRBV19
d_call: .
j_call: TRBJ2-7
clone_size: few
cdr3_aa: CASSIGRTTDSYEQYF
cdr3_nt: TGTGCCAGTAGTATCGGGCGGACTACGGACTCCTACGAGCAGTACTTC

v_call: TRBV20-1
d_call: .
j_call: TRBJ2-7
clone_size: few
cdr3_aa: CSAADGVSYEQYF
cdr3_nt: TGCAGTGCTGCGGACGGGGTATCCTACGAGCAGTACTTC

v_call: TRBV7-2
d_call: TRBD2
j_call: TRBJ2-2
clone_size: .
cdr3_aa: CASSLTSLNTGELFF
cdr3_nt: TGTGCCAGCAGTCTGACTAGCCTGAACACCGGGGAGCTGTTTTTT

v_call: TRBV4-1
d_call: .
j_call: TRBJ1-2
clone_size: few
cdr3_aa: CASSQEGFGYGYTF
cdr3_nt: TGCGCCAGCAGCCAAGAAGGGTTCGGCTATGGCTACACCTTC

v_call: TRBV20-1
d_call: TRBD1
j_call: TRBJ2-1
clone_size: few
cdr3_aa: CSASTGVAFGTHNEQFF
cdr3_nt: TGCAGTGCCTCGACAGGGGTGGCGTTCGGGACCCACAATGAGCAGTTCTTC

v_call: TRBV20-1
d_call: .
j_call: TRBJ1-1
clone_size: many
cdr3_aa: CSARDLGRGGHMNTEAFF
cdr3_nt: TGCAGTGCTAGAGATCTCGGCAGGGGTGGTCATATGAACACTGAAGCTTTCTTT

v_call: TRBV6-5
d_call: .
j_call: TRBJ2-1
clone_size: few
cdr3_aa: CASIPLAGSRSGQFF
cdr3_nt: TGTGCCAGCATTCCCCTGGCGGGGTCCAGGAGTGGGCAGTTCTTC

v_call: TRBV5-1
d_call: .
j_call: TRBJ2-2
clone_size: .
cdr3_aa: CASSLGNTAELFF
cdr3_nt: TGCGCCAGCAGCTTAGGGAACACCGCGGAGCTGTTTTTT

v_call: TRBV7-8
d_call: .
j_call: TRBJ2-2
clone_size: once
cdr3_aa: CASSLAHRALRELFF
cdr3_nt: TGTGCCAGCAGCTTAGCCCACAGGGCGCTTAGGGAGCTGTTTTTT

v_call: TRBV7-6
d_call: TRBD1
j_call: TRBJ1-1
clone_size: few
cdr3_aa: CASSTTGMNTEAFF
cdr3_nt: TGTGCCAGCAGCACGACAGGGATGAACACTGAAGCTTTCTTT

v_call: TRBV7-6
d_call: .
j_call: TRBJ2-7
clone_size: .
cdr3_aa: CASSLGGGINEQYF
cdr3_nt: TGTGCCAGCAGCTTAGGTGGGGGCATAAACGAGCAGTACTTC

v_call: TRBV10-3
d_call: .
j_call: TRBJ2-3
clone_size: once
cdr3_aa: CATQRGDDTQYF
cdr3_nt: TGTGCCACCCAAAGGGGGGATGATACGCAGTATTTT